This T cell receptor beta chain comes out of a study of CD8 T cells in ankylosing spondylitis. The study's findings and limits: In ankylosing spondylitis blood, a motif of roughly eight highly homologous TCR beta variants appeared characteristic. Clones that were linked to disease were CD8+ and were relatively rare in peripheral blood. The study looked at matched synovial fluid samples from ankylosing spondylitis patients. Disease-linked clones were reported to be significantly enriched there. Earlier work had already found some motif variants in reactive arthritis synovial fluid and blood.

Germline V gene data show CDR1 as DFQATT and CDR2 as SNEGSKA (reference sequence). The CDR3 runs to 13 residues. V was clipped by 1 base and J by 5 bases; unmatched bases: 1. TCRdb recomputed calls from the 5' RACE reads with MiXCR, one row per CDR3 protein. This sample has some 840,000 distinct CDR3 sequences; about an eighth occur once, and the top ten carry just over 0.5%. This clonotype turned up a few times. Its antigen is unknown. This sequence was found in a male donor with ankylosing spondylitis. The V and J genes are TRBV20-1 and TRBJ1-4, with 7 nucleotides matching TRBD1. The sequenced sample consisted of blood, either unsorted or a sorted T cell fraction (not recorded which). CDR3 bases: TGCAGTGCTAGAGTGGGACAGAATGAAAAACTGTTTTTT. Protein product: CSARVGQNEKLFF.